A selection of T cell receptor beta chains follows, all from one sample in a study of blood T cell repertoires in COVID-19. TCRdb's table, derived via immunoSEQ multiplex PCR, lists solely in-frame clones and lacks some. The table lists approximately 130,000 clones, 75% to 90% of them singletons. Sequenced sample: peripheral blood. The origin of the receptors is a woman aged 45-60 years who had recovered from COVID-19. CDR3s leave out the opening cysteine and the closing phenylalanine or tryptophan.

J gene | V gene | CDR3 protein
TRBJ1-2 | TRBV12-3/TRBV12-4 | ASSSRGYGYT
TRBJ2-2 | TRBV6-4 | ASSDSTSATGELF
TRBJ2-2 | TRBV9 | ASSVSASANTGELF
TRBJ2-3 | TRBV10-3 | AIAREGPDTQY
TRBJ2-3 | TRBV15 | ATSRDRGGEGTDTQY
TRBJ2-5 | TRBV13 | ASSPRTALETQY
TRBJ1-2 | TRBV28 | ASRPGLSYGYT
TRBJ1-2 | TRBV10-2 | ASSDTRGSGYT
TRBJ1-1 | TRBV11-3 | ASSPDARNTEAF
TRBJ2-3 | TRBV29-1 | SVENIGLAGGSTDTQY
TRBJ1-1 | TRBV11-2 | ASSTRQGETEAF
TRBJ1-2 | TRBV29-1 | SVLIPLANYGYT
TRBJ2-1 | TRBV9 | ASSVDGGYNEQF
TRBJ1-1 | TRBV30 | AWRKQPNTEAF
TRBJ2-4 | TRBV20-1 | SARSTSVQY
TRBJ1-3 | TRBV7-9 | ASRPRQGSISGNTIY
TRBJ2-1 | TRBV24-1 | ATSEMETRKGEQF
TRBJ1-2 | TRBV7-2 | ASSSVSTRTEGGT
TRBJ1-2 | TRBV29-1 | SASRDSYGYT
TRBJ2-7 | TRBV27 | ASRSRGQKGYEQY
TRBJ2-5 | TRBV5-1 | ASSLKGGLGETQY
TRBJ1-1 | TRBV6-5 | ASSYDRGSTEAF
TRBJ1-6 | TRBV3-1/TRBV3-2 | ASSHRGHLSPLH
TRBJ1-4 | TRBV11-2 | ASSLVKGMGEKLF
TRBJ2-1 | TRBV3-1/TRBV3-2 | ASSQSGTGRYNEQF
TRBJ1-6 | TRBV5-1 | ASSYDMGSPLH
TRBJ1-2 | TRBV4-1 | ASSQTLLQGTYGYT
TRBJ2-5 | TRBV24-1 | ATSEAGEETQY
TRBJ2-2 | TRBV19 | ASRYEGQGMNTGELF
TRBJ2-3 | TRBV5-8 | ASSRGGGAGPTQY
TRBJ2-7 | TRBV6-5 | ASSYSQYSYEQY
TRBJ1-1 | TRBV7-9 | ASSLGQGEAF
TRBJ2-7 | TRBV28 | ASSQTGTGWGEQY
TRBJ1-4 | TRBV5-1 | ASRVEGGEKLF
TRBJ1-6 | TRBV12-5 | ASGTWSTGPLVTLH
TRBJ2-7 | TRBV2 | ASRSGVEQY
TRBJ2-1 | TRBV2 | ASTRRDSYNEQF
TRBJ1-2 | TRBV19 | ASSKADYGYT
TRBJ2-1 | TRBV11-2 | ASSLTGLISSYNEQF
TRBJ2-7 | TRBV29-1 | SVYTGESPYEQY
TRBJ2-4 | TRBV19 | ASSGQGGHIQY
TRBJ2-7 | TRBV11-3 | ASSLAPGTGFAYEQY
TRBJ2-1 | TRBV24-1 | ATSDGAGISGRVNEQF
TRBJ2-3 | TRBV18 | ASSLGLAFSDTQY
TRBJ2-2 | TRBV2 | ASRDRQNTGELF
TRBJ2-5 | TRBV2 | ASSGGLQVRETQY
TRBJ2-2 | TRBV7-9 | ASSPWRTGELF